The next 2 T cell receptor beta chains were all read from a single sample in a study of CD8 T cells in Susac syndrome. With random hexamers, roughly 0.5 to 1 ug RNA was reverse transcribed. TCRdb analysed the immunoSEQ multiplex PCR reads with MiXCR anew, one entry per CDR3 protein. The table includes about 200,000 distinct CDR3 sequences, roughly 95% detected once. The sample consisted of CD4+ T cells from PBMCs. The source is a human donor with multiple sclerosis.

CDR3: CASSLTSGGANDKNIQYF. CDR3 sequence (DNA): TGTGCCAGCAGTCTGACTAGCGGGGGGGCGAATGACAAAAACATTCAGTACTTC. V is TRBV12-3 or TRBV12-4 and J is TRBJ2-4; 14 bases map to TRBD2. J was trimmed by 3 bases and V by 5 bases; bases with no gene match: 9. This CDR3 has 18 residues.

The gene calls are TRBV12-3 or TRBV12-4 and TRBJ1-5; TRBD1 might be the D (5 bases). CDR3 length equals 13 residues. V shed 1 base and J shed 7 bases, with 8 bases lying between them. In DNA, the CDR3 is TGTGCCAGCAGTTTAGGCAGGGACCAGCCCCAGCATTTT. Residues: CASSLGRDQPQHF.